Below, 24 T cell receptor beta chains from the same sample are listed, as sequenced in a study of shared T cell receptors in the human thymus. TCRdb's copy holds only in-frame clones and misses some; the assay was immunoSEQ multiplex PCR. The sample carries 600,000 or so clones, 80% to 90% recorded once. These data were also reused for a study on human thymus T cells.

Sequencing was done on a sample of thymocytes. The receptor set was obtained from a boy under three years old with a congenital heart defect.

This clone was seen just once. The V and J genes are TRBV7-9 and TRBJ2-3; 7 bases are shared with TRBD2. The trim removed 5 bases at V and 4 bases at J, leaving 9 bases unmatched. Germline V gives CDR1 SEHNR, CDR2 FQNEAQ (reference sequence). The CDR3 runs 15 residues. CDR3 sequence: CASSPGRGISDTQYF. The CDR3 coding sequence is TGTGCCAGCAGCCCGGGGCGGGGGATATCAGATACGCAGTATTTT. The whole variable domain, remainder taken from reference TRBV7-9 and TRBJ2-3, is DTGVSQNPRHKITKRGQNVTFRCDPISEHNRLYWYRQTLGQGPEFLTYFQNEAQLEKSRLLSDRFSAERPKGSFSTLEIQRTEQGDSAMYLCASSPGRGISDTQYFGPGTRLTVL.

This rearrangement joins TRBV25-1 to TRBJ1-1; 11 bases map to TRBD1. Germline lookup yields CDR1 MGHDK and CDR2 SYGVNS. J gave up 5 bases and V 6 bases, and 5 bases lay outside the gene matches. This CDR3 is 14 amino acids long. In nucleotides, the CDR3 is TGTGCCAGCAGAGAAGGACAGGGGGCGACTGAAGCTTTCTTT. Its protein is CASREGQGATEAFF.

The chain uses TRBV19 and TRBJ2-7, with 7 nucleotides matching TRBD1. The CDR3 extends over 15 amino acids. Unmatched junction bases numbered 11, after V lost 3 bases and J lost 6 bases. Germline-derived CDR1 and CDR2 are LNHDA and SQIVND (reference sequence). The DNA for the CDR3 is TGTGCCAGTAGTATCAACAGGGGAAAAACACGCGAGCAGTACTTC. It encodes CASSINRGKTREQYF.

This sequence joins TRBV29-1 and TRBJ1-1; perhaps TRBD1 as D (6 bases). The V end lost 6 bases, the J end lost 1 base, and 12 bases lay between the germline ends. The CDR3 is 13 residues long. Germline V gene data show CDR1 as SQVTM and CDR2 as ANQGSEA. The DNA for the CDR3 is TGCAGCGTACGGCAGGGGAGGAACACTGAAGCTTTCTTT. Amino acids: CSVRQGRNTEAFF.

This rearrangement joins TRBV29-1 to TRBJ2-7, with D possibly being TRBD2 (5 bases). CDR1 is SQVTM, CDR2 ANQGSEA, per germline. The CDR3 has 13 amino acids. The V and J ends lost 1 base and 1 base respectively, with 8 bases between them. CDR3 amino acids: CSVEGRDSYEQYF. Here the CDR3 DNA reads TGCAGCGTTGAAGGACGGGATTCCTACGAGCAGTACTTC.

V gene TRBV28 combines with J gene TRBJ1-5; D uncertain. V lost 8 bases and J lost 5, with 16 bases in between. The germline gives CDR1 MDHEN, CDR2 SYDVKM. CDR3 length: 14 amino acids. CDR3 sequence reads: CASRNDGLDQPQHF. For the CDR3, the DNA is TGTGCCAGCCGGAACGACGGGTTGGATCAGCCCCAGCATTTT. Based on the CDR3 plus reference TRBV28 and TRBJ1-5, the full variable domain is DVKVTQSSRYLVKRTGEKVFLECVQDMDHENMFWYRQDPGLGLRLIYFSYDVKMKEKGDIPEGYSVSREKKERFSLILESASTNQTSMYLCASRNDGLDQPQHFGDGTRLSIL.

This chain links TRBV6-6 with TRBJ1-3; TRBD1 might be the D (5 bases). The CDR3 is 15 amino acids. Germline values: CDR1 MNHNY, CDR2 SVGAGI (reference sequence). The ends were cut back, 6 bases at V and 6 bases at J, with 18 bases in the middle. This CDR3 is CASSRGAGQVNTIYF. The CDR3 DNA is TGTGCCAGCAGCAGAGGGGCGGGGCAGGTAAACACCATATATTTT.

The V gene is TRBV21-1, the J gene TRBJ1-1. TRBV21-1 is a known pseudogene. This CDR3 has 14 residues. The CDR3 sequence: CASSKGGGDTEAFF. In DNA form, the CDR3 reads TGTGCCAGCAGCAAAGGGGGCGGGGACACTGAAGCTTTCTTT.

The rearrangement links TRBV28 to TRBJ1-2; 7 bases fit TRBD1. There are 16 residues in the CDR3. Trimming removed 5 bases from V and 0 bases from J; junction bases left unmatched: 9. The V gene's germline CDR1 is MDHEN and CDR2 SYDVKM. CDR3 coding DNA: TGTGCCAGCAGTCTCGCCGGGGACAGCCCTAACTATGGCTACACCTTC. This sequence encodes CASSLAGDSPNYGYTF.

This chain connects TRBV13 to TRBJ2-1, with 9 nucleotides matching TRBD1. After removal of 4 bases from V and 6 bases from J, the junction contained 7 bases not matched to a gene. Germline CDR1 and CDR2: PRHDT and FYEKMQ (reference sequence). This CDR3 comprises 15 residues. The CDR3 coding sequence is TGTGCCAGCAGCTACAGGGGGCGTTTGATCAATGAGCAGTTCTTC. Translation: CASSYRGRLINEQFF.

This chain links TRBV7-6 with TRBJ1-5; the D gene is possibly TRBD1 (6 bases). The CDR3 contains 15 residues. The ends were cut back, 0 bases at V and 4 bases at J, with 10 bases in the middle. Germline V CDR1 and CDR2: SGHVS, FNYEAQ. CDR3 bases: TGTGCCAGCAGCTTAGCGCAGGGGAAGAATCAGCCCCAGCATTTT. Translation gives CASSLAQGKNQPQHF.

J is TRBJ2-3 and V is TRBV30; 8 bases fit TRBD2. CDR1 and CDR2 from the germline V gene are GTSNPN and SVGIG (reference sequence). CDR3 length: 14 residues. Germline trimming cut 5 bases from V and 0 bases from J; bases unmatched to any gene: 4. As DNA, the CDR3 is TGTGCCTGGGCGTCTAGCGGGAGCACAGATACGCAGTATTTT. Its translation: CAWASSGSTDTQYF.

V is TRBV14 and J is TRBJ2-3; D is unclear. Trimming removed 0 bases at V and 5 bases at J, with 15 bases between. The CDR3 has 16 residues. Per the germline V gene, CDR1 is SGHDN and CDR2 is FVKESK. The CDR3 nucleotides read TGTGCCAGCAGCCAAGATTTCGGCCAGGTGGGAGATACGCAGTATTTT. It is translated as CASSQDFGQVGDTQYF.

This chain connects TRBV6-5 to TRBJ2-2; D possibly corresponds to TRBD2 (5 bases). V lost 7 bases, J lost 1 base, and 10 bases lay in between. Germline CDR1 MNHEY, CDR2 SVGAGI. The CDR3 is 14 amino acids. CDR3 sequence: CASKRDVNTGELFF. The CDR3 DNA is TGTGCCAGCAAGAGGGATGTGAACACCGGGGAGCTGTTTTTT.

This sequence joins TRBV28 and TRBJ1-1; D perhaps matches TRBD1 (5 bases). There are 15 residues in the CDR3. Germline CDR1 MDHEN, CDR2 SYDVKM. V lost 6 bases and J 0 bases, leaving 14 bases between the germline ends. CDR3 residues: CASRPPRGMNTEAFF. In DNA, the CDR3 is TGTGCCAGCAGACCTCCCCGGGGGATGAACACTGAAGCTTTCTTT.

This CDR3 reads CASSEFPAQGVGNTIYF. Here the CDR3 DNA reads TGTGCCAGCAGCGAATTTCCGGCTCAGGGGGTAGGAAACACCATATATTTT. The chain uses TRBV9 and TRBJ1-3; TRBD1 aligns across 7 bases. Germline CDR1 SGDLS, CDR2 YYNGEE. V trimming: 3 bases; J trimming: 4 bases; junction bases outside the gene matches: 13. The CDR3 consists of 17 residues.

V gene TRBV13 combines with J gene TRBJ1-2; TRBD1 might be the D (5 bases). Germline loops: CDR1 PRHDT, CDR2 FYEKMQ (reference sequence). Trimming took 2 bases from V and 3 from J, leaving 16 bases between them. The CDR3 runs 16 residues. CDR3 protein: CASSLPGSGRDYGYTF. In nucleotides, the CDR3 is TGTGCCAGCAGCTTACCCGGCTCAGGGCGCGACTATGGCTACACCTTC.

The V and J genes are TRBV15 and TRBJ2-7; 9 bases agree with TRBD1. J gave up 1 base and V 0 bases, and 7 bases lay outside the gene matches. The CDR3 runs 17 residues. Per germline, CDR1 LNHNV and CDR2 YYDKDF (reference sequence). CDR3 protein: CATSRDHRGPDSYEQYF. The CDR3 coding sequence is TGTGCCACCAGCAGAGATCACAGGGGGCCAGATTCCTACGAGCAGTACTTC.

The CDR3 loop is CASSEGPGERAEAFF. The CDR3 nucleotides are TGTGCCAGCAGCGAGGGACCCGGAGAGCGGGCTGAAGCTTTCTTT. The chain has TRBV5-4 and TRBJ1-1, with D perhaps TRBD1 (5 bases). V shed 4 bases and J shed 6 bases, with 19 bases lying between them. The CDR3 has 15 amino acids. Germline CDR1 and CDR2: SGHNT and YYREEE (reference sequence).

DNA of the CDR3: TGTGCCAGTAGTATAGAAAGAGGGACAGGGATGTACGAGCAGTACTTC. Its protein product is CASSIERGTGMYEQYF. The chain is built from TRBV19 and TRBJ2-7, with 9 bases that match TRBD1. This CDR3 region has 16 residues. With V trimmed by 0 bases and J by 4 bases, 7 bases remained unmatched. CDR1 LNHDA and CDR2 SQIVND come from the germline V gene (reference sequence).

The rearrangement uses TRBV6-1 and TRBJ2-3, with no clear D. CDR1 and CDR2 (germline): MNHNS, SASEGT. There are 16 residues in the CDR3. The V end lost 0 bases, the J end lost 4 bases, and 14 bases lay between the germline ends. CDR3 sequence: CASSEALHEASDTQYF. The CDR3 DNA follows: TGTGCCAGCAGTGAAGCGCTTCATGAGGCGTCAGATACGCAGTATTTT.

The rearrangement joins TRBV14 to TRBJ2-6; perhaps TRBD1 as D (6 bases). This CDR3 is built from 21 residues. Trimming removed 1 base at V and 5 bases at J, with 27 bases between. The germline CDR1 and CDR2 sequences are SGHDN and FVKESK. The CDR3 protein is CASSQAVGWCRGERRANVLTF. In DNA form, the CDR3 reads TGTGCCAGCAGCCAAGCGGTTGGTTGGTGCAGGGGCGAACGAAGGGCCAACGTCCTGACTTTC.

The genes are TRBV27 and TRBJ1-1; D ambiguous. Germline V gene data show CDR1 as MNHEY and CDR2 as SMNVEV (reference sequence). The CDR3 length is 14 residues. Trimming cost V 5 bases and J 0 bases, with 10 bases left between them. This CDR3 is CASSGSQVNTEAFF. The DNA for the CDR3 is TGTGCCAGCAGTGGCAGCCAGGTGAACACTGAAGCTTTCTTT.

The V gene is TRBV7-8, the J gene TRBJ1-3, with D unresolved. The CDR3 runs to 11 residues. CDR1 SGHVS and CDR2 FQNEAQ come from the germline V gene. V lost 8 bases to trimming and J lost 1 base, with 3 bases between them. The CDR3 reads CASSSGNTIYF. CDR3 DNA sequence: TGTGCCAGCTCATCTGGAAACACCATATATTTT.